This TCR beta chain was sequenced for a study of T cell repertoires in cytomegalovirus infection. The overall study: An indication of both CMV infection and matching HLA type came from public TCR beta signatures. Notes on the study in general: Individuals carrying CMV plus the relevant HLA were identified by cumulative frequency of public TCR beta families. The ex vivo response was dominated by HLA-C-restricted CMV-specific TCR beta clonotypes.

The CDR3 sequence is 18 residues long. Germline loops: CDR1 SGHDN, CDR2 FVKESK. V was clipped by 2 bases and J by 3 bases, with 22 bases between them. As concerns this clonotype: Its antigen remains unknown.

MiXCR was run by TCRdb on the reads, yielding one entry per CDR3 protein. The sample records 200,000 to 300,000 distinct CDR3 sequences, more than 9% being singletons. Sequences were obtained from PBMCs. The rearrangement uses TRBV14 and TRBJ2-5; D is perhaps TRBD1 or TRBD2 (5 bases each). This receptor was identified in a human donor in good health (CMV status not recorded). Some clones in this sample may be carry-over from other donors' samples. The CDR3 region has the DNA TGTGCCAGCAGCCAAAGAGGGCCGGACACAGGCTCCAAAGAGACCCAGTACTTC. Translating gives CASSQRGPDTGSKETQYF.